Following are 32 T cell receptor beta chains from one sample sequenced in a study of shared clonotypes between healthy human individuals. Libraries were prepared by immunoSEQ multiplex PCR; TCRdb keeps only in-frame clonotypes and omits some of them. The table records about 770,000 clones, roughly two thirds of them present only once. The sequencing input was memory CD4+ T cells sorted from blood. Subset described: CD45RA-negative fraction. These receptors all stem from a woman in her 30s in good health.

V and J are TRBV11-3 and TRBJ2-7; maybe TRBD1 (6 bases). Germline-derived CDR1 and CDR2 are SGHNT and YENEEA. V lost 5 bases to trimming and J lost 1 base, with 9 bases between them. CDR3 length: 13 amino acids. The CDR3 sequence: CASSPGTSYEQYF. CDR3 nucleotide sequence: TGTGCCAGCAGCCCTGGGACATCCTACGAGCAGTACTTC. The full variable domain, completed using reference TRBV11-3 and TRBJ2-7, is EAGVVQSPRYKIIEKKQPVAFWCNPISGHNTLYWYLQNLGQGPELLIRYENEEAVDDSQLPKDRFSAERLKGVDSTLKIQPAELGDSAVYLCASSPGTSYEQYFGPGTRLTVT.

The chain combines TRBV15 with TRBJ2-6; D is unresolved. CDR1 and CDR2 from the germline V gene are LNHNV and YYDKDF (reference sequence). The CDR3 totals 15 residues. Trimming took off 1 base at V and 0 bases at J, with 4 bases between the two ends. The CDR3 DNA reads as TGTGCCACCAGCAGAGCTCTCTCTGGGGCCAACGTCCTGACTTTC. Protein product: CATSRALSGANVLTF.

This clone was picked up one time. The V call is TRBV5-1, the J call TRBJ2-7; possibly TRBD1 for D (5 bases). The germline V gene has CDR1 SGHRS and CDR2 YFSETQ. The germline V and J ends were trimmed by 3 bases and 1 base, with 14 bases remaining between them. The CDR3 is made up of 15 amino acids. As DNA, the CDR3 is TGCGCCAGCAGCTCCGGTGACAGTCTTTCCTACGAGCAGTACTTC. Translating gives CASSSGDSLSYEQYF. The full variable domain, rest sourced from reference TRBV5-1 and TRBJ2-7, is KAGVTQTPRYLIKTRGQQVTLSCSPISGHRSVSWYQQTPGQGLQFLFEYFSETQRNKGNFPGRFSGRQFSNSRSEMNVSTLELGDSALYLCASSSGDSLSYEQYFGPGTRLTVT.

The chain couples TRBV6-6 to TRBJ1-6; possibly TRBD1 for D (5 bases). Per the germline V gene, CDR1 is MNHNY and CDR2 is SVGAGI (reference sequence). V lost 5 bases and J lost 6, with 11 bases in between. CDR3 length: 14 residues. The CDR3 here is CASSQRQLNSPLHF. CDR3 nucleotides: TGTGCCAGCAGTCAACGACAGCTTAATTCACCCCTCCACTTT.

This sequence joins TRBV18 and TRBJ2-6; D call uncertain. The CDR3 length is 18 residues. Trimming stripped 2 bases from V and 0 bases from J, with 14 bases between. The germline V gene has CDR1 KGHSH and CDR2 LQKENI. DNA for the CDR3: TGTGCCAGCTCACCAATAATGTCTTCCGACTCTGGGGCCAACGTCCTGACTTTC. Translated, it gives CASSPIMSSDSGANVLTF. Full variable domain (remainder filled in from reference TRBV18 and TRBJ2-6): NAGVMQNPRHLVRRRGQEARLRCSPMKGHSHVYWYRQLPEEGLKFMVYLQKENIIDESGMPKERFSAEFPKEGPSILRIQQVVRGDSAAYFCASSPIMSSDSGANVLTFGAGSRLTVL.

Only a few counts were recorded for this clone. This chain links TRBV5-8 with TRBJ1-1; D is uncertain. Germline CDR1 and CDR2: SGHTS and YDEGEE. The V end lost 4 bases, the J end lost 7 bases, and 14 bases lay between the germline ends. This CDR3 region has 13 residues. This CDR3 reads CASSAGRYVEAFF. The CDR3 DNA reads as TGTGCCAGCAGCGCGGGCCGGTACGTTGAAGCTTTCTTT.

The chain has TRBV18 and TRBJ2-3; D may be TRBD1 (6 bases). CDR3 length equals 14 residues. V lost 3 bases, J lost 4 bases, and 11 bases lay in between. Germline values: CDR1 KGHSH, CDR2 LQKENI. CDR3: CASSPPGHPDTQYF. CDR3 DNA: TGTGCCAGCTCACCGCCGGGACACCCAGATACGCAGTATTTT.

Only a few counts were recorded for this clone. The chain employs TRBV11-1 and TRBJ2-6, with no clear D. This CDR3 is built from 14 residues. The V end was cut by 3 bases, the J end by 2 bases, with 5 bases between. Looked up from germline, CDR1 is SGHAT and CDR2 is FQDESV (reference sequence). The CDR3 here is CASSFTTGANVLTF. CDR3 in DNA: TGTGCCAGCAGCTTTACTACTGGGGCCAACGTCCTGACTTTC.

The chain has TRBV7-9 and TRBJ2-1, with TRBD1 matching 9 bases. The CDR3 has 16 amino acids. V shed 2 bases, J shed 2 bases, and the junction held 4 bases outside the gene matches. The germline V gene encodes CDR1 SEHNR and CDR2 FQNEAQ (reference sequence). This CDR3 is CASSLRTGDAYNEQFF. The CDR3 DNA reads TGTGCCAGCAGCTTAAGGACAGGGGATGCCTACAATGAGCAGTTCTTC.

This chain uses TRBV5-1 with TRBJ2-1; D gene uncertain. Trimming removed 6 bases from V and 2 bases from J, with 15 bases in between. Germline V gives CDR1 SGHRS, CDR2 YFSETQ. This CDR3 comprises 15 residues. Here the CDR3 DNA reads TGCGCCAGCACGTTATACGGCGAGACCTACAATGAGCAGTTCTTC. Protein: CASTLYGETYNEQFF.

The chain couples TRBV19 to TRBJ1-2; no definite D call. Between the trimmed V and J ends, which lost 5 bases and 2 bases, there was a span of 12 bases. CDR1 is LNHDA, CDR2 SQIVND, per germline (reference sequence). The CDR3 totals 14 residues. CDR3 nucleotides: TGTGCCAGTAGTCCTGCCCCGAAGAACTATGGCTACACCTTC. This encodes CASSPAPKNYGYTF.

A few counts support this clone. The gene calls are TRBV5-5 and TRBJ1-2; D may be TRBD1 (5 bases). The V end lost 4 bases, the J end lost 5 bases, and 12 bases lay between the germline ends. CDR3 size: 13 residues. Germline lookup yields CDR1 SGHKS and CDR2 YYEKEE (reference sequence). CDR3 in amino acids: CASSTPGTYGYTF. The DNA for the CDR3 is TGTGCCAGCAGCACTCCAGGGACTTATGGCTACACCTTC.

This clone was recorded only once. The rearrangement joins TRBV28 to TRBJ2-5; D is ambiguous. Between the trimmed V and J ends, which lost 7 bases and 3 bases, there was a span of 15 bases. This CDR3 contains 14 residues. Germline values: CDR1 MDHEN, CDR2 SYDVKM. The CDR3 sequence: CASNLVVGEETQYF. The CDR3 nucleotides read TGTGCCAGCAACCTAGTCGTTGGGGAAGAGACCCAGTACTTC.

This clone was recorded at least ten times. The chain couples TRBV11-2 to TRBJ2-7; 9 positions match TRBD1. Unmatched junction bases numbered 8, after V lost 5 bases and J lost 0 bases. CDR3 length: 16 residues. The germline V gene encodes CDR1 SGHAT and CDR2 FQNNGV. The CDR3 here is CASSPRQGESSYEQYF. The CDR3 bases are TGTGCCAGCAGCCCCCGACAGGGGGAGAGCTCCTACGAGCAGTACTTC.

Points on this clone: With a much larger clone just one base away, this may be a read error. The sample contains more than one DNA sequence encoding this CDR3. The chain links TRBV15 to TRBJ2-5; D might be TRBD1 (6 bases). From germline, CDR1 is LNHNV and CDR2 YYDKDF (reference sequence). The CDR3 extends over 14 amino acids. Trimming pared 0 bases from V and 2 bases from J, leaving 7 bases between. The CDR3, as DNA: TGTGCCACCAGCAGAGATAGGGGGCAAGAGACCCAGTACTTC. As protein: CATSRDRGQETQYF.

On this clone itself: This specimen includes other DNA sequences encoding the same CDR3. CDR3: CSARENTEAFF. The CDR3 region has the DNA TGCAGTGCTCGGGAGAACACTGAAGCTTTCTTT. The genes are TRBV20-1 and TRBJ1-1; D gene unclear. The length of the CDR3 is 11 residues. Germline-derived CDR1 and CDR2 are DFQATT and SNEGSKA (reference sequence). V lost 5 bases and J lost 1, with 5 bases in between.

The chain couples TRBV19 to TRBJ2-5; tentative D call: TRBD1 (6 bases). V was shortened by 1 base and J by 3 bases, with 9 bases between the two germline ends. This CDR3 region has 14 residues. The germline CDR1 and CDR2 sequences are LNHDA and SQIVND (reference sequence). CDR3 protein: CASSIGGQKETQYF. The CDR3 DNA reads as TGTGCCAGTAGTATAGGGGGGCAGAAAGAGACCCAGTACTTC.

This rearrangement joins TRBV7-3 to TRBJ2-5; 7 bases are shared with TRBD2. The germline gives CDR1 SGHTA, CDR2 FQGTGA. Trimming at V came to 5 bases and at J to 2 bases, leaving 17 bases not matched to a gene. The CDR3 consists of 18 residues. The CDR3 DNA follows: TGTGCCAGCAGCCCTCATGGGGGGAGGGTGAAGGGGCAAGAGACCCAGTACTTC. Its translation: CASSPHGGRVKGQETQYF.

Comments on this clone: The same CDR3 is also encoded by other DNA sequences in this sample. This chain uses TRBV11-2 with TRBJ2-5, with D unclear. CDR3 length equals 14 residues. Per germline, CDR1 SGHAT and CDR2 FQNNGV. Trimming took 4 bases from V and 5 from J, leaving 14 bases between them. The CDR3 region has the DNA TGTGCCAGCAGCTCCCAAGAACTGGAGGAGACCCAGTACTTC. This gives the protein CASSSQELEETQYF. The full variable domain, completed using reference TRBV11-2 and TRBJ2-5, is EAGVAQSPRYKIIEKRQSVAFWCNPISGHATLYWYQQILGQGPKLLIQFQNNGVVDDSQLPKDRFSAERLKGVDSTLKIQPAKLEDSAVYLCASSSQELEETQYFGPGTRLLVL.

The chain is built from TRBV14 and TRBJ1-2; D is possibly TRBD1 (5 bases). This CDR3 contains 13 residues. The germline CDR1 and CDR2 sequences are SGHDN and FVKESK. V lost 4 bases to trimming and J lost 14 bases, with 20 bases between them. In DNA, the CDR3 is TGTGCCAGCAGCCTCACAGGAGCCGGCGAGGGTACCTTC. Protein: CASSLTGAGEGTF.

V gene TRBV30 combines with J gene TRBJ1-2; D may be TRBD1 (6 bases). The CDR3 loop spans 13 amino acids. The germline CDR1 and CDR2 sequences are GTSNPN and SVGIG (reference sequence). Trimming cost V 0 bases and J 7 bases, with 12 bases left between them. The CDR3 loop reads CAWSVGAGVGYTF. The CDR3 DNA follows: TGTGCCTGGAGTGTAGGGGCAGGGGTTGGCTACACCTTC.

J is TRBJ2-7 and V is TRBV11-2, with D perhaps matching TRBD1 (6 bases). Trimming left V 3 bases short and J 6 bases short, with 15 bases between. The CDR3 runs 14 residues. Germline V gene lookup returns CDR1 SGHAT and CDR2 FQNNGV. The CDR3 nucleotides are TGTGCCAGCAGCTTTAGACCACAGGGTGCCGAGCAGTACTTC. Translating gives CASSFRPQGAEQYF. Supplemented by reference TRBV11-2 and TRBJ2-7, the full variable domain reads EAGVAQSPRYKIIEKRQSVAFWCNPISGHATLYWYQQILGQGPKLLIQFQNNGVVDDSQLPKDRFSAERLKGVDSTLKIQPAKLEDSAVYLCASSFRPQGAEQYFGPGTRLTVT.

The chain joins TRBV7-8 to TRBJ2-5, with D tentatively TRBD2 (7 bases). Trimming removed 5 bases at V and 4 bases at J, with 17 bases between. The CDR3 is 15 residues long. From germline, CDR1 is SGHVS and CDR2 FQNEAQ. This CDR3 reads CASSRPGGARETQYF. The CDR3 DNA reads as TGTGCCAGCAGCCGCCCGGGGGGCGCGCGAGAGACCCAGTACTTC.

This clone appeared a few times. The J gene is TRBJ2-7, the V gene TRBV19, with 7 bases lining up with TRBD1. Germline trimming cut 6 bases from V and 2 bases from J; bases unmatched to any gene: 7. Germline CDR1 LNHDA, CDR2 SQIVND (reference sequence). CDR3 size: 14 residues. Here the CDR3 DNA reads TGTGCCAGTAGGGAACAGGGGACGACCTACGAGCAGTACTTC. This codes for CASREQGTTYEQYF.

The genes are TRBV6-5 and TRBJ1-2; D is undetermined. CDR3 length equals 15 residues. CDR1 and CDR2 from the germline V gene are MNHEY and SVGAGI. Trimming removed 2 bases at V and 4 bases at J, with 14 bases between. The CDR3 loop is CASSYAGQNPYGYTF. CDR3 DNA: TGTGCCAGCAGTTACGCCGGGCAGAACCCCTATGGCTACACCTTC.

The chain combines TRBV7-2 with TRBJ2-3; D gene uncertain. Between the trimmed V and J ends, which lost 1 base and 2 bases, there was a span of 10 bases. Germline-derived CDR1 and CDR2 are SGHTA and FQGNSA. The CDR3 sequence is 15 residues long. CDR3 sequence reads: CASSLVASPTDTQYF. In DNA, the CDR3 is TGTGCCAGCAGCTTAGTTGCCAGCCCCACAGATACGCAGTATTTT.

The rearrangement links TRBV6-6 to TRBJ2-7; 8 bases align to TRBD2. The ends lost 6 bases at V and 10 bases at J; junction bases unmatched: 8. CDR3 size: 12 residues. Germline CDR1 reads MNHNY; CDR2 reads SVGAGI (reference sequence). The CDR3 coding sequence is TGTGCCAGCAGCCATACGGCGGGGGGACAGTACTTC. Protein product: CASSHTAGGQYF.

The chain has TRBV29-1 and TRBJ2-7; 9 bases map to TRBD1. Germline V gene lookup returns CDR1 SQVTM and CDR2 ANQGSEA. The CDR3 spans 15 residues. Trimming removed 0 bases from V and 3 bases from J; junction bases left unmatched: 6. Written as DNA, the CDR3 is TGCAGCGTTGAAGAACCGGGACAGGGTTACTACGAGCAGTACTTC. It translates to CSVEEPGQGYYEQYF.

A few counts support this clone. V and J are TRBV28 and TRBJ1-3, with D tentatively TRBD1 (6 bases). This CDR3 contains 16 residues. The V gene lost 8 bases and the J gene lost 0 bases, with 17 bases spanning the gap. Germline V CDR1 and CDR2: MDHEN, SYDVKM. The CDR3 region has the DNA TGTGCCAGCCTCGGGGGGGCCATTGCCTCTGGAAACACCATATATTTT. It encodes CASLGGAIASGNTIYF.

This chain links TRBV6-5 with TRBJ2-1; 7 bases agree with TRBD2. Germline assignment: CDR1 MNHEY and CDR2 SVGAGI. J lost 10 bases, V lost 3 bases, and 15 bases had no gene match. The CDR3 has 16 amino acids. CDR3 protein: CASSYPGGTTSGEQFF. CDR3 DNA: TGTGCCAGCAGTTATCCCGGGGGGACGACCTCGGGGGAGCAGTTCTTC.

This clone was detected only a few times. The chain employs TRBV19 and TRBJ1-2; D is ambiguous. This CDR3 is built from 13 residues. V lost 6 bases and J 8 bases, leaving 16 bases between the germline ends. Germline V CDR1 and CDR2: LNHDA, SQIVND (reference sequence). Here the CDR3 reads CASRLTEAGGYTF. Here the CDR3 DNA reads TGTGCCAGTAGGTTGACCGAAGCGGGCGGCTACACCTTC.

This clone was counted at least ten times. The genes are TRBV19 and TRBJ1-3, with D maybe TRBD1 (6 bases). CDR1 is LNHDA, CDR2 SQIVND, per germline (reference sequence). Trimming removed 8 bases from V and 4 bases from J, with 24 bases in between. The CDR3 consists of 17 residues. Here the CDR3 DNA reads TGTGCCAGTGAACGCCAAACCAACAGGGCCGGGGGAAACACCATATATTTT. Translation: CASERQTNRAGGNTIYF.